This T cell receptor (beta chain) was captured in a study of blood T cell repertoires in COVID-19. The CDR3 consists of 16 residues. The V gene's germline CDR1 is ENHRY and CDR2 SYGVKD. Trimming cost V 4 bases and J 1 base; bases outside gene matches: 3. Enrolled through a virtual design, the participants were between roughly 18 and 95 years of age and came from fewer than 30 US areas. Sequenced by immunoSEQ multiplex PCR; TCRdb stores in-frame clones only, minus some. The table lists around 250,000 clones, over 80% of them singletons. Input material: PBMCs or T cells enriched from blood (not recorded which). The J gene is TRBJ2-5, the V gene TRBV10-3; TRBD2 agrees at 13 bases. The clonotype was recovered from a human donor in a cohort exposed to, infected with or recovered from COVID-19 (not recorded which). The donor label of this sample is uncertain. The CDR3 region is CAISGGTSGTQETQYF. In nucleotides, the CDR3 is TGTGCCATCAGTGGTGGGACTAGCGGGACCCAAGAGACCCAGTACTTC.